The 20 T cell receptor beta chains below come from one sample, sequenced in a study of blood T cell repertoires in COVID-19. Profiling relied on immunoSEQ multiplex PCR, and the TCRdb table lists in-frame clones only, not all of them. The sample shows under 200,000 clones, 80% to 90% of them seen only once. Sequencing was performed on peripheral blood. The receptors come from a woman between 50 and 59 years old with COVID-19, enrolled during active disease.

This clone came up once. CDR3 region: CASSELNSGLAGGNEQFF. CDR3 nucleotide sequence: TGTGCCAGCAGTGAACTCAATAGTGGACTAGCGGGCGGGAATGAGCAGTTCTTC. The chain is built from TRBV2 and TRBJ2-1, with 11 bases identical to TRBD2. The V gene's germline CDR1 is SNHLY and CDR2 FYNNEI. J lost 7 bases, V lost 2 bases, and 13 bases had no gene match. CDR3 size: 18 residues.

The V call is TRBV2, the J call TRBJ2-1, with 12 bases that match TRBD1. CDR1 and CDR2 from the germline V gene are SNHLY and FYNNEI. Germline trimming cut 8 bases from V and 8 bases from J; bases unmatched to any gene: 7. The CDR3 extends over 14 amino acids. CDR3 DNA: TGTGCCAGCGTCCGGGACAGGGGGCTGGATGAGCAGTTCTTC. This gives the protein CASVRDRGLDEQFF.

This clone was counted once. The chain is built from TRBV5-1 and TRBJ2-7; the match to TRBD1 covers 9 bases. J was trimmed by 6 bases and V by 3 bases; bases with no gene match: 4. There are 13 residues in the CDR3. CDR1 is SGHRS, CDR2 YFSETQ, per germline. The CDR3 nucleotides are TGCGCCAGCAGCTGGGGACAGGGTGGCGAGCAGTACTTC. It translates to CASSWGQGGEQYF.

The chain combines TRBV30 with TRBJ1-1, with 7 bases that match TRBD1. This CDR3 comprises 13 residues. Germline CDR1 is GTSNPN and CDR2 is SVGIG (reference sequence). CDR3 sequence (DNA): TGTGCGATACGACAGGGCGAGCGCACTGAAGCTTTCTTT. Translated, it gives CAIRQGERTEAFF. The full variable domain, its missing parts supplied by reference TRBV30 and TRBJ1-1, is SQTIHQWPATLVQPVGSPLSLECTVEGTSNPNLYWYRQAAGRGLQLLFYSVGIGQISSEVPQNLSASRPQDRQFILSSKKLLLSDSGFYLCAIRQGERTEAFFGQGTRLTVV.

In nucleotides, the CDR3 is TGTGCCAGCATCTCGTTATCGGGGGGGCCTGAGACCCAGTACTTC. This gives the protein CASISLSGGPETQYF. The V call is TRBV7-9, the J call TRBJ2-5; TRBD2 aligns across 8 bases. V was clipped by 7 bases and J by 5 bases; unmatched bases: 12. Germline V lookup: CDR1 SEHNR, CDR2 FQNEAQ (reference sequence). The CDR3 is 15 residues long.

The rearrangement uses TRBV3-1 (or the pseudogene TRBV3-2) and TRBJ2-3, with 9 positions matching TRBD1. The length of the CDR3 is 15 residues. Germline CDR1 reads LGHDT; CDR2 reads YNNKEL (reference sequence). Unmatched junction bases numbered 6, after V lost 2 bases and J lost 6 bases. As DNA, the CDR3 is TGTGCCAGCAGCCAATGGACAGGGGAGGGCGATACGCAGTATTTT. Residues: CASSQWTGEGDTQYF.

This sequence joins TRBV9 and TRBJ2-3; 13 bases map to TRBD2. The CDR3 runs to 16 residues. The germline V gene has CDR1 SGDLS and CDR2 YYNGEE. Germline trimming cut 3 bases from V and 3 bases from J; bases unmatched to any gene: 4. For the CDR3, the DNA is TGTGCCAGCAGCGAGCGACTAGCGGGGGGAACAGATACGCAGTATTTT. Residues: CASSERLAGGTDTQYF.

This chain links TRBV5-6 with TRBJ2-5, with D perhaps matching TRBD1 (8 bases). Germline CDR1 reads SGHDT; CDR2 reads YYEEEE. Trimming cost V 1 base and J 4 bases, with 14 bases left between them. The CDR3 is 15 amino acids. The CDR3 DNA is TGTGCCAGCAGCTTGACAGGGGGGGTGGTAGAGACCCAGTACTTC. Protein: CASSLTGGVVETQYF. The whole variable domain, filled in from reference TRBV5-6 and TRBJ2-5, reads DAGVTQSPTHLIKTRGQQVTLRCSPKSGHDTVSWYQQALGQGPQFIFQYYEEEERQRGNFPDRFSGHQFPNYSSELNVNALLLGDSALYLCASSLTGGVVETQYFGPGTRLLVL.

The chain combines TRBV18 with TRBJ1-1; D is possibly TRBD1 (6 bases). Germline loops: CDR1 KGHSH, CDR2 LQKENI. Between the trimmed V and J ends, which lost 2 bases and 6 bases, there was a span of 16 bases. The CDR3 consists of 15 residues. The CDR3 sequence: CASSPTDRRTAEAFF. Here the CDR3 DNA reads TGTGCCAGCTCACCAACAGACAGGAGAACGGCTGAAGCTTTCTTT.

This rearrangement joins TRBV6-5 to TRBJ1-2, with 8 nucleotides matching TRBD1. This CDR3 contains 15 residues. J lost 5 bases, V lost 7 bases, and 12 bases had no gene match. Germline assignment: CDR1 MNHEY and CDR2 SVGAGI. CDR3 sequence (DNA): TGTGCCAGCATGGACAGGGAGCCCTCTCAGTATGGCTACACCTTC. Its protein is CASMDREPSQYGYTF.

This sequence joins TRBV6-1 and TRBJ2-7; 10 bases map to TRBD1. In germline, CDR1 is MNHNS, CDR2 SASEGT. The CDR3 runs to 16 residues. V lost 4 bases, J lost 4 bases, and 10 bases stayed unmatched. The DNA for the CDR3 is TGTGCCAGCAGTGTAATACCGGGACAGGGGTCTTACGAGCAGTACTTC. It encodes CASSVIPGQGSYEQYF.

The table lists this clone with a count of one. This chain joins TRBV6-2 or TRBV6-3 and TRBJ1-3; no clear D gene. With 4 bases removed from V and 0 bases from J, the gap between germline ends came to 10 bases. Germline V CDR1 and CDR2: MNHEY, SVGEGT. This CDR3 spans 15 amino acids. The CDR3 loop is CASSSKGGSGNTIYF. CDR3 nucleotides: TGTGCCAGCAGTTCCAAGGGAGGCTCTGGAAACACCATATATTTT.

The genes are TRBV12-3 or TRBV12-4 and TRBJ1-2, with TRBD1 identical over 10 bases. V lost 7 bases, J lost 8 bases, and 7 bases stayed unmatched. This CDR3 is 13 amino acids long. The CDR3 loop reads CASKPTGGAGYTF. CDR3 nucleotide sequence: TGTGCCAGCAAGCCGACAGGGGGCGCGGGCTACACCTTC.

This clone is a singleton in its sample. This sequence joins TRBV6-5 and TRBJ1-5, with D possibly TRBD1 on 5 matching bases. Germline V gene lookup returns CDR1 MNHEY and CDR2 SVGAGI. CDR3 length equals 13 residues. The CDR3 protein is CVGGDGGYQPQHF. DNA for the CDR3: TGTGTCGGAGGGGATGGGGGGTATCAGCCCCAGCATTTT.

The chain combines TRBV24-1 with TRBJ2-1; no definite D call. CDR1 and CDR2 from the germline V gene are KGHDR and SFDVKD. V was trimmed by 0 bases and J by 10 bases, leaving 15 bases between them. The CDR3 consists of 15 residues. CDR3 in amino acids: CATSDLSGPYDEQFF. The CDR3 DNA is TGTGCCACCAGTGATTTGTCAGGTCCCTACGACGAGCAGTTCTTC.

This chain joins TRBV27 and TRBJ1-6; D may be TRBD1 (5 bases). The CDR3 is made up of 14 amino acids. V was trimmed by 4 bases and J by 5 bases, leaving 9 bases between them. Germline CDR1 is MNHEY and CDR2 is SMNVEV (reference sequence). Written as DNA, the CDR3 is TGTGCCAGCAGTTCCTTGACAGATAATTCACCCCTCCACTTT. Residues: CASSSLTDNSPLHF.

The gene calls are TRBV28 and TRBJ1-5; D gene ambiguous. Trimming pared 2 bases from V and 9 bases from J, leaving 17 bases between. Per the germline V gene, CDR1 is MDHEN and CDR2 is SYDVKM. This CDR3 contains 15 residues. CDR3 loop: CASSLEHPRVGPQHF. CDR3 coding DNA: TGTGCCAGCAGTTTAGAACACCCCCGGGTGGGGCCCCAGCATTTT.

This chain links TRBV30 with TRBJ2-5; a possible D gene is TRBD1 (5 bases). CDR1 is GTSNPN and CDR2 is SVGIG in the germline V gene (reference sequence). V dropped 4 bases and J dropped 2 bases, with 11 bases sitting between them. CDR3 length: 13 amino acids. CDR3 amino acids: CAWNQGNQETQYF. CDR3 sequence (DNA): TGTGCCTGGAATCAGGGAAATCAAGAGACCCAGTACTTC.

J is TRBJ1-5 and V is TRBV30; TRBD1 agrees at 7 bases. Germline CDR1 and CDR2: GTSNPN and SVGIG (reference sequence). The CDR3 is made up of 13 amino acids. Trimming removed 3 bases from V and 7 bases from J; junction bases left unmatched: 6. The CDR3: CAWSGQDEQPQHF. The CDR3 nucleotides read TGTGCCTGGAGCGGACAGGATGAGCAGCCCCAGCATTTT.

The V and J genes are TRBV19 and TRBJ2-7; D perhaps matches TRBD1 (5 bases). The CDR3 loop spans 14 amino acids. The germline V gene encodes CDR1 LNHDA and CDR2 SQIVND (reference sequence). Trimming removed 5 bases from V and 2 bases from J, with 13 bases in between. The CDR3 reads CASSAQQDTYEQYF. CDR3 coding DNA: TGTGCCAGTAGTGCCCAACAGGACACCTACGAGCAGTACTTC.